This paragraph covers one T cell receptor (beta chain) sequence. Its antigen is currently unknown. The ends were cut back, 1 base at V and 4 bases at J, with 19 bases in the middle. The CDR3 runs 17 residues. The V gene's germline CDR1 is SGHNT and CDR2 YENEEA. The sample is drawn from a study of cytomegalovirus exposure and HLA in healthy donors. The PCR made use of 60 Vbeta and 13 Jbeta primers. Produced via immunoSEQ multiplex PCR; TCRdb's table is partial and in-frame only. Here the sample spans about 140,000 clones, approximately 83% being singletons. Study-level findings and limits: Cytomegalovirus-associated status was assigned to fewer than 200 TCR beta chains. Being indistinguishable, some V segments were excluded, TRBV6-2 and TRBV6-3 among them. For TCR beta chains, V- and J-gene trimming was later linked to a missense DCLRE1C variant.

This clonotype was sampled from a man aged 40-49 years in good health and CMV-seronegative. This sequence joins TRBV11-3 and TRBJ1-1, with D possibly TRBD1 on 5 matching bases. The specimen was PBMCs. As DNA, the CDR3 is TGTGCCAGCAGCTTAGGGACGTTTATGGGGGAGGGCACTGAAGCTTTCTTT. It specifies CASSLGTFMGEGTEAFF.